Listed below are T cell receptor beta chains from one sample, sequenced in a study of blood T cell repertoires in COVID-19. TCRdb keeps only in-frame clones here, not all; method: immunoSEQ multiplex PCR. The sample includes 130,000 or so clones, more than 80% seen only once; the top ten take 10% to 15%. Sequencing used peripheral blood. The receptors shown here come from a woman aged 60-75 years with acute or convalescent COVID-19. CDR3s leave out the opening cysteine and the closing phenylalanine or tryptophan.

cdr3_aa j_call v_call
ATSRDLGLARETQY TRBJ2-5 TRBV15
ASRAQGAEGTF TRBJ1-1 TRBV6-6
ASRPGGGGPYGYT TRBJ1-2 TRBV7-2
SASSGRNTIY TRBJ1-3 TRBV20-1
ASSGETPNNEQF TRBJ2-1 TRBV9
ASSFRGNQPQH TRBJ1-5 TRBV7-2
AWGGGGGSPLH TRBJ1-6 TRBV30
ASSFSGEQGGYT TRBJ1-2 TRBV5-1
ATSDPGTGDHGYT TRBJ1-2 TRBV24-1
ASREQGLFTEAF TRBJ1-1 TRBV6-5
ASSEFGNYGYT TRBJ1-2 TRBV25-1
ASSLAAGTEAF TRBJ1-1 TRBV5-4
ASAQTGAYGYT TRBJ1-2 TRBV12-5
SVGRGEENTEAF TRBJ1-1 TRBV29-1
ASSQMGHSSSGANVLT TRBJ2-6 TRBV4-1
ASSSRDFQETQY TRBJ2-5 TRBV11-2
ASSLTVNTEAF TRBJ1-1 TRBV6-5
ASSQTVANYGYT TRBJ1-2 TRBV19
ASSESSGDPDTQY TRBJ2-3 TRBV6-4
ASSQGPYNEQF TRBJ2-1 TRBV4-1
ASSKGKGARIVYGYT TRBJ1-2 TRBV21-1
ASSSFGVGYNSPLH TRBJ1-6 TRBV7-2
ASSLGGPGPNEQF TRBJ2-1 TRBV6-5
ASSKQGQGVNTEAF TRBJ1-1 TRBV19
ASGLPGWDTEAF TRBJ1-1 TRBV12-5
ASSIAGGVTYEQY TRBJ2-7 TRBV19
ATSDSRGQAF TRBJ1-1 TRBV24-1